The clone carrying this TCR beta chain was detected only a few times. The protocol was immunoSEQ multiplex PCR, while the TCRdb copy is restricted to in-frame clones and leaves out a portion. Seen here are tens of thousands of clones, 90% observed once, and the top ten hold 4.5%. The time point was: pretreatment peripheral blood. Patients suffered from locally advanced or metastatic urothelial carcinoma. The CDR3 contains 13 residues. CDR1 is SGHDN and CDR2 is FVKESK in the germline V gene. V gave up 1 base and J gave up 8 bases, with 11 bases separating them. The data are from a study of PD-L1 blockade in urothelial cancer. Whole-study context: About 90% of the roughly 30 patients were men with bladder-origin urothelial cancer.

This clonotype originated in a man in his 70s with urothelial cancer. The chain joins TRBV14 to TRBJ1-2; no definite D call. Sequenced material: PBMCs, taken around atezolizumab (anti-PD-L1) treatment. The CDR3 reads CASSQVSRQGYTF. The CDR3 DNA reads as TGTGCCAGCAGCCAAGTAAGCCGACAAGGCTACACCTTC.